This T cell receptor beta chain was captured in a study of shared clonotypes between healthy human individuals. Looking at the study overall: The study enrolled a couple of women and three men aged 18 to 49.

Germline trimming cut 5 bases from V and 0 bases from J; bases unmatched to any gene: 4. This CDR3 spans 14 amino acids. CDR1 SGHNT and CDR2 YYREEE come from the germline V gene (reference sequence). Method: immunoSEQ multiplex PCR; TCRdb's copy keeps in-frame clones and lacks some. The profile covers roughly 2.6 million clones, with approximately 94% appearing a single time and around 0.14% taken by the ten largest. Sequenced: naive CD4+ T cells sorted from blood. As to subset: CD45RA+ positively selected. The rearrangement links TRBV5-4 to TRBJ2-7, with 8 bases that match TRBD1. This TCR was sampled from a man younger than 30 in good health. The CDR3 bases are TGTGCCAGCAGACACACAGGGGGCTCCTACGAGCAGTACTTC. Protein product: CASRHTGGSYEQYF.